These 19 T cell receptor beta chains were all obtained from the same sample, sequenced in a study of blood T cell repertoires in COVID-19. Only in-frame clones appear in the TCRdb table, and some are missing; sequencing was by immunoSEQ multiplex PCR. This table holds 200,000 to 250,000 clones, around 90% found once. Sequenced sample: PBMCs or T cells enriched from blood (not recorded which). These receptors were obtained from a man aged 25 to 45 who had recovered from COVID-19.

The V call is TRBV2, the J call TRBJ1-1, with D possibly matching TRBD1 (5 bases). CDR1 and CDR2 (germline): SNHLY, FYNNEI. The CDR3 has 14 residues. V was pared by 0 bases and J by 6 bases, with 11 bases between. This chain's CDR3 is CASSEAARGSEAFF. CDR3 coding DNA: TGTGCCAGCAGTGAAGCTGCCCGGGGGTCTGAAGCTTTCTTT.

The genes are TRBV6-1 and TRBJ2-4, with D tentatively TRBD2 (6 bases). The CDR3 length is 14 residues. Germline V lookup: CDR1 MNHNS, CDR2 SASEGT. V gave up 1 base and J gave up 3 bases, with 7 bases separating them. CDR3 coding DNA: TGTGCCAGCAGTGAAGGGGAGGTCAAAAACATTCAGTACTTC. The encoded protein is CASSEGEVKNIQYF.

The gene calls are TRBV2 and TRBJ1-5, with 11 nucleotides matching TRBD1. The V gene's germline CDR1 is SNHLY and CDR2 FYNNEI. CDR3 length: 15 amino acids. V lost 1 base, J lost 7 bases, and 3 bases stayed unmatched. The DNA for the CDR3 is TGTGCCAGCAGTGAAGAGGGACAGGGGGTCCAGCCCCAGCATTTT. Translation: CASSEEGQGVQPQHF.

V usage is TRBV19 and J usage is TRBJ2-1; the D gene is possibly TRBD1 (8 bases). This CDR3 comprises 15 residues. V lost 6 bases and J lost 4, with 16 bases in between. The germline CDR1 and CDR2 sequences are LNHDA and SQIVND (reference sequence). The CDR3 protein is CASRGDRGGYNEQFF. CDR3 DNA: TGTGCCAGTAGGGGTGACAGGGGAGGGTACAATGAGCAGTTCTTC.

DNA for the CDR3: TGTGCCAGCAGCACATCCCCGATGAATCCAGGGGACACCGGGGAGCTGTTTTTT. Protein product: CASSTSPMNPGDTGELFF. This chain joins TRBV9 and TRBJ2-2, with D perhaps matching TRBD1 (6 bases). V was trimmed by 4 bases and J by 3 bases, leaving 22 bases between them. The CDR3 is 18 amino acids. Germline lookup yields CDR1 SGDLS and CDR2 YYNGEE.

J is TRBJ1-1 and V is TRBV19, with a possible D match to TRBD1 (5 bases). The germline gives CDR1 LNHDA, CDR2 SQIVND (reference sequence). With 0 bases removed from V and 5 bases from J, the gap between germline ends came to 16 bases. The CDR3 consists of 16 residues. CDR3 in amino acids: CASSIDGSGELTEAFF. CDR3 bases: TGTGCCAGTAGTATAGATGGGTCGGGGGAGTTGACTGAAGCTTTCTTT.

The J gene is TRBJ2-5, the V gene TRBV6-1; TRBD1 might be the D (6 bases). V dropped 1 base and J dropped 5 bases, with 8 bases sitting between them. Looked up from germline, CDR1 is MNHNS and CDR2 is SASEGT. The CDR3 spans 13 residues. Written as DNA, the CDR3 is TGTGCCAGCAGTGAAGACAGGGTTGAGACCCAGTACTTC. Translation: CASSEDRVETQYF.

The rearrangement uses TRBV7-2 and TRBJ1-5; a weak D match, TRBD1 (5 bases). This CDR3 is 16 amino acids long. Germline V gene data show CDR1 as SGHTA and CDR2 as FQGNSA. The ends were cut back, 6 bases at V and 0 bases at J, with 15 bases in the middle. This chain's CDR3 is CASSGGGFYSNQPQHF. Written as DNA, the CDR3 is TGTGCCAGCAGTGGGGGGGGATTCTATAGCAATCAGCCCCAGCATTTT.

The V gene is TRBV2, the J gene TRBJ1-6; D remains unclear. The CDR3 length is 13 residues. The germline V and J ends were trimmed by 5 bases and 9 bases, with 11 bases remaining between them. Germline-derived CDR1 and CDR2 are SNHLY and FYNNEI. The CDR3 region has the DNA TGTGCCAGCAGTTTAGGACTGAGTTCACCCCTCCACTTT. Translated, it gives CASSLGLSSPLHF.

A note on this clone: The junction departs from germline at one end; a sequencing error may be responsible. CDR3 sequence (DNA): TGTGCCATCAGACTAGCGGGAGGAACCTACGGGCAGTACTTC. Its translation is CAIRLAGGTYGQYF. This rearrangement joins TRBV10-3 to TRBJ2-7, with 12 bases matching TRBD2. Germline V lookup: CDR1 ENHRY, CDR2 SYGVKD. This CDR3 region has 14 residues.

The genes are TRBV2 and TRBJ2-5; 8 bases map to TRBD2. Germline CDR1 is SNHLY and CDR2 is FYNNEI. V shed 8 bases and J 5 bases; nucleotides not matched to a gene: 13. This CDR3 is 15 amino acids long. CDR3 DNA sequence: TGTGCCAGCTCCCCATTCGATAGCGGGATGGAGACCCAGTACTTC. Residues: CASSPFDSGMETQYF.

Turning to this clone: One end of the junction fails to match germline, which may point to a read error. This chain links TRBV28 with TRBJ1-1; D remains ambiguous. Germline lookup yields CDR1 MDHEN and CDR2 SYDVKM. The CDR3 consists of 10 residues. The CDR3 region is CASSLPPSYF. CDR3 bases: TGTGCCAGCAGTCTACCCCCCTCCTATTTT.

V gene TRBV29-1 combines with J gene TRBJ2-3, with D possibly TRBD2 on 5 matching bases. Deletions cut 4 bases from V and 2 bases from J, with 13 bases between. The CDR3 loop spans 14 amino acids. Germline values: CDR1 SQVTM, CDR2 ANQGSEA. CDR3 amino acids: CSVVRDTNTDTQYF. CDR3 nucleotides: TGCAGCGTTGTGAGGGATACTAACACAGATACGCAGTATTTT.

V usage is TRBV30 and J usage is TRBJ1-1, with 10 bases identical to TRBD1. The CDR3 loop spans 18 amino acids. V trimming: 5 bases; J trimming: 7 bases; junction bases outside the gene matches: 22. In germline, CDR1 is GTSNPN, CDR2 SVGIG (reference sequence). The CDR3 DNA is TGTGCCTGGGGTATCCGAAACGGGGACAGGGGAGGGAAAGTTGAAGCTTTCTTT. Protein product: CAWGIRNGDRGGKVEAFF. The variable domain in full, with the rest retrieved from reference TRBV30 and TRBJ1-1, is SQTIHQWPATLVQPVGSPLSLECTVEGTSNPNLYWYRQAAGRGLQLLFYSVGIGQISSEVPQNLSASRPQDRQFILSSKKLLLSDSGFYLCAWGIRNGDRGGKVEAFFGQGTRLTVV.

CDR3 region: CASSPQDQRGNYGYTF. CDR3 nucleotides: TGTGCCAGCTCACCTCAAGATCAGCGCGGCAACTATGGCTACACCTTC. The V gene is TRBV18, the J gene TRBJ1-2; no clear D. The CDR3 spans 16 residues. Trimming removed 3 bases from V and 2 bases from J, with 16 bases in between. CDR1 and CDR2 (germline): KGHSH, LQKENI.

The chain couples TRBV3-1 (or the pseudogene TRBV3-2) to TRBJ2-3; 7 positions agree with TRBD2. The germline CDR1 and CDR2 sequences are LGHDT and YNNKEL (reference sequence). The CDR3 contains 16 residues. The V gene end was trimmed by 0 bases and the J gene end by 2 bases; junction bases not matched to a gene: 5. In nucleotides, the CDR3 is TGTGCCAGCAGCCAAGATGCGGGAGCCTCCACAGATACGCAGTATTTT. Its translation is CASSQDAGASTDTQYF.

Notes on this clone: Different DNA sequences within this sample yield the same CDR3. This chain uses TRBV5-6 with TRBJ1-6; perhaps TRBD1 as D (5 bases). Germline lookup yields CDR1 SGHDT and CDR2 YYEEEE. CDR3 length: 14 residues. V was cut by 2 bases and J by 7 bases, with 10 bases left in between. The CDR3 DNA follows: TGTGCCAGCAGCTTAGCGGGGGTAAATTCACCCCTCCACTTT. Translating it yields CASSLAGVNSPLHF.

The rearrangement links TRBV28 to TRBJ2-7, with 8 positions matching TRBD2. The CDR3 sequence is 13 residues long. CDR1 and CDR2 (germline): MDHEN, SYDVKM. J lost 2 bases, V lost 7 bases, and 4 bases had no gene match. CDR3 sequence: CASTPGLAYEQYF. Here the CDR3 DNA reads TGTGCCAGCACTCCGGGACTAGCCTACGAGCAGTACTTC.

The chain is built from TRBV6-5 and TRBJ1-1; 8 bases are shared with TRBD1. V lost 2 bases to trimming and J lost 2 bases; unmatched junction nucleotides: 7. The CDR3 runs to 16 residues. Germline assignment: CDR1 MNHEY and CDR2 SVGAGI. The CDR3 spells CASSYGRDRTNTEAFF. The CDR3 bases are TGTGCCAGCAGTTACGGCCGGGACAGGACTAACACTGAAGCTTTCTTT.